The 27 T cell receptor beta chains in this list originate from one sample, sequenced in a study of graft-versus-host responses after intestinal transplantation. Which antigens these TCRs recognize remains unknown. Using immunoSEQ multiplex PCR, the repertoire was profiled, and TCRdb retains in-frame clones only, with some absent. This sample has 100,000 or so clones, with 92% found just once. This material consisted of unstimulated CD4+ T cells sorted from spleen or lymph node cells, taken before intestinal transplant. The receptor source for this set is a human donor who received an intestinal transplant.

This chain uses TRBV20-1 with TRBJ1-1; no clear D. V was clipped by 6 bases and J by 6 bases, with 11 bases between them. Per germline, CDR1 DFQATT and CDR2 SNEGSKA (reference sequence). CDR3 length equals 11 residues. CDR3 in amino acids: CSAPFISEAFF. CDR3 coding DNA: TGCAGTGCCCCCTTTATTTCTGAAGCTTTCTTT.

V and J are TRBV7-9 and TRBJ2-1, with 13 bases matching TRBD2. J was trimmed by 8 bases and V by 4 bases; bases with no gene match: 17. The CDR3 sequence is 19 residues long. The germline V gene encodes CDR1 SEHNR and CDR2 FQNEAQ (reference sequence). The CDR3 sequence is CASSYRRMGTSGILDEQFF. Written as DNA, the CDR3 is TGTGCCAGCAGCTATCGAAGAATGGGGACTAGCGGGATTCTCGATGAGCAGTTCTTC.

The chain is built from TRBV15 and TRBJ2-3; 8 bases are shared with TRBD2. Germline lookup yields CDR1 LNHNV and CDR2 YYDKDF (reference sequence). The CDR3 totals 16 residues. Trimming at V came to 6 bases and at J to 2 bases, leaving 10 bases not matched to a gene. The CDR3 DNA reads TGTGCCACCAGTCCCAAAGGACTAGCCAACACAGATACGCAGTATTTT. It translates to CATSPKGLANTDTQYF.

This clone was detected only once. The genes are TRBV7-7 and TRBJ2-1, with TRBD2 matching 9 bases. Trimming removed 5 bases from V and 7 bases from J; junction bases left unmatched: 3. There are 13 residues in the CDR3. CDR1 is SSHAT, CDR2 FNYEAQ, per germline (reference sequence). The CDR3 DNA follows: TGTGCCAGCAGCACGGGACTAGCAAATGAGCAGTTCTTC. Amino acid sequence: CASSTGLANEQFF.

This chain joins TRBV7-6 and TRBJ2-5; TRBD2 matches 9 bases. The CDR3 has 20 residues. Germline trimming cut 2 bases from V and 1 base from J; bases unmatched to any gene: 17. CDR1 is SGHVS and CDR2 is FNYEAQ in the germline V gene. The CDR3 DNA reads TGTGCCAGCAGCTTATTCGCACGGGTTGGTAGCGGGGGCTTCCAAGAGACCCAGTACTTC. The encoded protein is CASSLFARVGSGGFQETQYF.

The chain is built from TRBV9 and TRBJ1-4, with 9 nucleotides matching TRBD1. The CDR3 loop spans 15 amino acids. V shed 3 bases and J 7 bases; nucleotides not matched to a gene: 7. Germline loops: CDR1 SGDLS, CDR2 YYNGEE. This CDR3 is CASSESPTGGEKLFF. DNA of the CDR3: TGTGCCAGCAGCGAAAGTCCGACAGGGGGTGAAAAACTGTTTTTT.

This chain connects TRBV6-1 to TRBJ2-2; D is unclear. Germline V gives CDR1 MNHNS, CDR2 SASEGT. The V end was cut by 5 bases, the J end by 11 bases, with 15 bases between. The CDR3 consists of 13 residues. CDR3 amino acids: CASSSEPGGELFF. In DNA, the CDR3 is TGTGCCAGCAGTTCAGAACCGGGTGGCGAGCTGTTTTTT.

This chain uses TRBV25-1 with TRBJ2-3, with TRBD2 identical over 8 bases. Germline V gene sequence: CDR1 MGHDK, CDR2 SYGVNS. CDR3 length: 15 residues. With V trimmed by 7 bases and J by 2 bases, 8 bases remained unmatched. CDR3 loop: CASTSERGLTDTQYF. CDR3 bases: TGTGCCAGCACTTCTGAGCGGGGGCTCACAGATACGCAGTATTTT.

The CDR3 nucleotides read TGCGCCAGCAGCTTGGACGGACAGGGGTATCAGCCCCAGCATTTT. Its translation: CASSLDGQGYQPQHF. The chain combines TRBV5-1 with TRBJ1-5; 9 bases agree with TRBD1. Unmatched junction bases numbered 3, after V lost 0 bases and J lost 5 bases. Germline CDR1 and CDR2: SGHRS and YFSETQ. The CDR3 length is 15 residues.

The chain employs TRBV7-7 and TRBJ2-2, with D perhaps matching TRBD2 (6 bases). Trimming took 6 bases from V and 0 from J, leaving 11 bases between them. The V gene's germline CDR1 is SSHAT and CDR2 FNYEAQ (reference sequence). This CDR3 is 15 amino acids long. The CDR3, as DNA: TGTGCCAGCAGTCCGGGACTCACGAACACCGGGGAGCTGTTTTTT. It is translated as CASSPGLTNTGELFF.

The V and J genes are TRBV29-1 and TRBJ2-5; 7 bases map to TRBD1. Per the germline V gene, CDR1 is SQVTM and CDR2 is ANQGSEA. The V segment lost 6 bases and the J segment 5 bases; nucleotides outside the gene matches: 6. The CDR3 consists of 12 residues. CDR3 loop: CSVRGLDETQYF. The CDR3 region has the DNA TGCAGCGTGAGGGGGCTGGACGAGACCCAGTACTTC. Supplemented by reference TRBV29-1 and TRBJ2-5, the full variable domain reads SAVISQKPSRDICQRGTSLTIQCQVDSQVTMMFWYRQQPGQSLTLIATANQGSEATYESGFVIDKFPISRPNLTFSTLTVSNMSPEDSSIYLCSVRGLDETQYFGPGTRLLVL.

This chain connects TRBV6-5 to TRBJ1-2; the D gene is possibly TRBD1 (5 bases). Germline CDR1 MNHEY, CDR2 SVGAGI. V lost 6 bases to trimming and J lost 4 bases, with 12 bases between them. CDR3 length: 13 amino acids. The CDR3 sequence: CASRDDSIYGYTF. CDR3 coding DNA: TGTGCCAGCAGGGACGACAGTATCTATGGCTACACCTTC.

This clone was picked up one time. The chain combines TRBV7-8 with TRBJ2-2; 9 bases align to TRBD1. After removal of 5 bases from V and 6 bases from J, the junction contained 7 bases not matched to a gene. The V gene's germline CDR1 is SGHVS and CDR2 FQNEAQ. CDR3 size: 15 residues. The CDR3 spells CASSPWTGEAGELFF. The CDR3 DNA follows: TGTGCCAGCAGCCCCTGGACAGGGGAGGCCGGGGAGCTGTTTTTT.

This chain links TRBV4-3 with TRBJ2-5; 7 bases are a match to TRBD1. V was pared by 4 bases and J by 5 bases, with 10 bases of the junction left unmatched. The CDR3 is 15 residues long. Germline CDR1 LGHNA, CDR2 YSLEER. The CDR3 region is CASSRDTGTDETQYF. For the CDR3, the DNA is TGCGCCAGCAGCCGAGATACCGGGACAGATGAGACCCAGTACTTC.

V is TRBV5-1 and J is TRBJ1-2; 9 positions agree with TRBD1. The V and J ends lost 4 bases and 6 bases, in that order; junction bases with no gene match: 16. This CDR3 is 17 amino acids long. The germline V gene encodes CDR1 SGHRS and CDR2 YFSETQ. The CDR3 DNA is TGCGCCAGCAGCCAATCAGAACAGGGGGCGCGGGTCAATGGCTACACCTTC. It codes for CASSQSEQGARVNGYTF.

This clone appeared a few times. The rearrangement links TRBV4-1 to TRBJ2-1; TRBD2 agrees at 7 bases. V was clipped by 3 bases and J by 5 bases; unmatched bases: 13. Germline loops: CDR1 MGHRA, CDR2 YSYEKL. The CDR3 has 17 residues. The CDR3 loop reads CASSHAPGRAGNNEQFF. CDR3 DNA sequence: TGCGCCAGCAGCCATGCCCCTGGGCGAGCGGGGAACAATGAGCAGTTCTTC.

This clone occurred once. The V gene is TRBV5-1, the J gene TRBJ1-2; tentative D call: TRBD1 (6 bases). V gave up 3 bases and J gave up 4 bases, with 16 bases separating them. This CDR3 region has 15 residues. Germline lookup yields CDR1 SGHRS and CDR2 YFSETQ. CDR3 loop: CASSSETQGIYGYTF. Written as DNA, the CDR3 is TGCGCCAGCAGCTCGGAAACCCAGGGGATCTATGGCTACACCTTC.

The chain recombines TRBV19 with TRBJ2-7; D perhaps matches TRBD1 (5 bases). In germline, CDR1 is LNHDA, CDR2 SQIVND (reference sequence). Trimming took 1 base from V and 4 from J, leaving 14 bases between them. CDR3 length: 15 residues. In DNA, the CDR3 is TGTGCCAGTAGTATAGCGTTGCAGGGAACATACGAGCAGTACTTC. Translated: CASSIALQGTYEQYF.

The chain links TRBV9 to TRBJ2-7; a weak D match, TRBD2 (6 bases). The CDR3 length is 13 residues. V dropped 2 bases and J dropped 5 bases, with 11 bases sitting between them. The germline V gene encodes CDR1 SGDLS and CDR2 YYNGEE. The CDR3 DNA reads TGTGCCAGCAGCGTGGGACTTTCCCACGAGCAGTACTTC. It codes for CASSVGLSHEQYF.

In its sample, this clone was seen a few times. The chain is built from TRBV2 and TRBJ1-1; D remains unclear. The V gene's germline CDR1 is SNHLY and CDR2 FYNNEI. CDR3 length: 13 residues. V dropped 4 bases and J dropped 1 base, with 7 bases sitting between them. The CDR3: CASSGSENTEAFF. The CDR3 DNA reads as TGTGCCAGCAGTGGAAGCGAGAACACTGAAGCTTTCTTT.

The rearrangement joins TRBV7-2 to TRBJ2-7; TRBD2 matches at 8 bases. V shed 3 bases and J 5 bases; nucleotides not matched to a gene: 6. Germline CDR1 reads SGHTA; CDR2 reads FQGNSA. The CDR3 totals 14 residues. The CDR3 DNA sequence: TGTGCCAGCAGCTTTAAGGGACTAGACCACGAGCAGTACTTC. Its protein is CASSFKGLDHEQYF.

The chain is built from TRBV4-3 and TRBJ2-3, with TRBD2 identical over 10 bases. CDR3 length: 16 amino acids. Trimming took 2 bases from V and 5 from J; bases not matched to a gene: 7. Per germline, CDR1 LGHNA and CDR2 YSLEER. DNA for the CDR3: TGCGCCAGCAGCCAAAGAGCGGGGGGGCCAAGAGATACGCAGTATTTT. It specifies CASSQRAGGPRDTQYF.

The rearrangement joins TRBV1 to TRBJ2-1; the table's D call TRBD2 went unverified against the DNA. TRBV1 is deemed a pseudogene. The CDR3 length is 17 residues. The CDR3 coding sequence is TGCACCAGCAGCCAAGCTCCGGTAGCGGGAGGCCGAAATGAGCAGTTCTTC. Translation gives CTSSQAPVAGGRNEQFF.

The chain joins TRBV10-3 to TRBJ2-2, with 7 bases fitting TRBD1. CDR1 and CDR2 (germline): ENHRY, SYGVKD. The CDR3 has 13 residues. The J segment lost 6 bases and the V segment lost 2 bases, leaving 0 bases of the junction unmatched. As DNA, the CDR3 is TGTGCCATCAGTGAGCAGGGGGCCGGGGAGCTGTTTTTT. Amino acid sequence: CAISEQGAGELFF.

CDR3 loop: CASSLYPGRASPYEQYF. The CDR3 region has the DNA TGCGCCAGCAGCCTGTACCCCGGGAGGGCCTCCCCCTACGAGCAGTACTTC. The J gene is TRBJ2-7, the V gene TRBV4-1, with 8 bases aligning to TRBD2. The J segment lost 2 bases and the V segment lost 4 bases, leaving 13 bases of the junction unmatched. Germline values: CDR1 MGHRA, CDR2 YSYEKL. The length of the CDR3 is 17 residues.

CDR3 DNA sequence: TGTGCCAGTAGTATCCCCGACAGGGGGCATCGCTACACCTTC. Amino acids: CASSIPDRGHRYTF. V and J are TRBV19 and TRBJ1-2; the match to TRBD1 covers 10 bases. V was pared by 3 bases and J by 9 bases, with 7 bases of the junction left unmatched. The CDR3 has 14 residues. CDR1 LNHDA and CDR2 SQIVND come from the germline V gene (reference sequence).

About this clone: Germline and junction disagree at one end, which may indicate a read error. At the DNA level, this CDR3 is encoded by other sequences in the same sample as well. This chain connects TRBV6-1 to TRBJ1-5; 9 positions agree with TRBD1. The V gene's germline CDR1 is MNHNS and CDR2 SASEGT. The CDR3 runs to 16 residues. Here the CDR3 DNA reads TGTGCCAGCAGTGATATGGGACAGGGAATCGGCCAGCCCCAGCACTTT. It is translated as CASSDMGQGIGQPQHF.